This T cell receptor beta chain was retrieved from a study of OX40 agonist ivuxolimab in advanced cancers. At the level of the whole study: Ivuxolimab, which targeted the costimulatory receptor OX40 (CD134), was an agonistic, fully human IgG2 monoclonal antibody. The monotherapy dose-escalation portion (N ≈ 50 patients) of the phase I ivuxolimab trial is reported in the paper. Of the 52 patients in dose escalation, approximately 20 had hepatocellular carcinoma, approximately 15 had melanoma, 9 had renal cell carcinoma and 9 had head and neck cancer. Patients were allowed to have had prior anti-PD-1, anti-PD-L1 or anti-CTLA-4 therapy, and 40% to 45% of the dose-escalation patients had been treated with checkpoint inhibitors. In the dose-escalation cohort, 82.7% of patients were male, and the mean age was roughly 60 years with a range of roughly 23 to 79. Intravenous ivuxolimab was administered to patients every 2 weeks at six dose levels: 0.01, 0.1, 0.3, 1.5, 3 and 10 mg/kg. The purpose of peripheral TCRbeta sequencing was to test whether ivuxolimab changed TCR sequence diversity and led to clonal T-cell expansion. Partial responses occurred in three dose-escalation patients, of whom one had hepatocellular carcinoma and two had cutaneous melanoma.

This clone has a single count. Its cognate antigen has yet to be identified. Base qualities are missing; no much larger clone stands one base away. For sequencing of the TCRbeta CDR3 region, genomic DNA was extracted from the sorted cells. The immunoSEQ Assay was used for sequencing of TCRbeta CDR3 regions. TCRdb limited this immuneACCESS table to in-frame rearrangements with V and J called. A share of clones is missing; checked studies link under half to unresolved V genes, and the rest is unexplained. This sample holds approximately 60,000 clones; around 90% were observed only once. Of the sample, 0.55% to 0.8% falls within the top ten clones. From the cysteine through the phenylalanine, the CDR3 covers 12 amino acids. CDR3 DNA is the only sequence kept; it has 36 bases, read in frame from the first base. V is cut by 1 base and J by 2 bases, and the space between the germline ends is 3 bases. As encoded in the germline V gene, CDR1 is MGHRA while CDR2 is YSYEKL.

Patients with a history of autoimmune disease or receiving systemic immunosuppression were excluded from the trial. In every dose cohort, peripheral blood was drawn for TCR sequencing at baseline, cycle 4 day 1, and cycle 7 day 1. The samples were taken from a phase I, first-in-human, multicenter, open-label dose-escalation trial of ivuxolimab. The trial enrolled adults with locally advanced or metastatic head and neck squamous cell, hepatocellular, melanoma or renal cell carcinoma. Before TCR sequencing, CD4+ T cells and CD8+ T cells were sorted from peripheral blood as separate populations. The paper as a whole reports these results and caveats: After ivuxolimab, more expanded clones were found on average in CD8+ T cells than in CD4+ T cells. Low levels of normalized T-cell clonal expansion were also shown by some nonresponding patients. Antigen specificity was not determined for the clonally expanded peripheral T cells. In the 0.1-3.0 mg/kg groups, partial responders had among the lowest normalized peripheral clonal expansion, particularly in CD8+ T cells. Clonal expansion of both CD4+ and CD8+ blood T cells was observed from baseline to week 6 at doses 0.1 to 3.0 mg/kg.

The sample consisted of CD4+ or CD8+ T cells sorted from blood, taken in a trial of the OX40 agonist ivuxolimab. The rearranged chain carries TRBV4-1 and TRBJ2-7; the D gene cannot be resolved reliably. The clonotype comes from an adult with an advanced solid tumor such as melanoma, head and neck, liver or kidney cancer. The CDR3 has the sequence CASSQVPYEQYF. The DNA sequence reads TGCGCCAGCAGCCAAGTACCCTACGAGCAGTACTTC.